This T cell receptor beta chain is drawn from a study of shared clonotypes between healthy human individuals. Regarding this clone: Its antigen is unknown.

The assay was run at deep level. In the authors' workflow: Filtering differed since immunoSEQ provided only junctions, with no quality scores. The repertoire was sequenced with immunoSEQ multiplex PCR; TCRdb's copy has only in-frame clones and lacks some. V, J and clone size derive from that table, while D and trimming were established from the DNA sequence. The data show some 1.4 million clones, about 96% seen once. Whole-study findings and limits: Donors were few, which limited the genetic and exposure-history diversity represented. Clonotypes shared by all four donors outscored non-shared clonotypes in generation probability.

The sequencing sample was made of naive CD4+ T cells sorted from blood. Indicated subset: CD45RA+ positively selected. This TCR derives from a man younger than 45 in good health.

As DNA, the CDR3 is TGTGCCAGCAGTGCGGTGAACACTGAAGCTTTCTTT. Translation gives CASSAVNTEAFF. The chain employs TRBV28 and TRBJ1-1; D call uncertain. The CDR3 has 12 amino acids. Trimming took off 5 bases at V and 0 bases at J, with 4 bases between the two ends. Germline V lookup: CDR1 MDHEN, CDR2 SYDVKM.